This entry concerns a single TCR beta chain. Its antigen is still unknown. The germline V gene has CDR1 SQVTM and CDR2 ANQGSEA. Trimming shortened V by 7 bases and J by 4 bases, and 13 bases separated the two germline ends. The CDR3 contains 12 residues. The PCR was carried out with 60 Vbeta primers and 13 Jbeta primers. Generated by immunoSEQ multiplex PCR, the TCRdb table keeps only in-frame clones and is missing some. The repertoire holds some 120,000 clones, with 70% to 80% as singletons. The data derive from a study of cytomegalovirus exposure and HLA in healthy donors. Regarding the study as a whole: One variant, a missense change in DCLRE1C, was linked in a later analysis to TCR beta V- and J-gene trimming. It was reportedly the case that the classifier diagnosed cytomegalovirus status with high specificity and sensitivity.

This receptor was obtained from a man aged 25 to 45 in good health and CMV-seropositive. The sequencing sample was made of PBMCs. The gene calls are TRBV29-1 and TRBJ1-1, with D hard to call. The CDR3 spells CSERTGGTEAFF. The CDR3 bases are TGCAGCGAACGGACGGGAGGCACTGAAGCTTTCTTT.